This T cell receptor (beta chain) was profiled in a study of T cell responses to AZD1222 COVID-19 vaccine. General study points: At 160-218 and 743-854, vaccine-associated CD4 TCRs were dominant, and they spanned spike. A mostly white British donor set with more females was recruited, and clonal diversity was possibly underestimated. Repertoires were obtained only post-peak T cell response. Vaccination with two AZD1222 doses was followed by a rise in Spike-specific TCR breadth and depth.

As for this clone: Its antigen is as yet unknown.

Sequencing was performed with immunoSEQ multiplex PCR; in TCRdb, only in-frame clones are kept and a portion is missing. The sample lists 130,000 to 150,000 clones; about 81% were seen once. Trimming shortened V by 4 bases and J by 4 bases, and 6 bases separated the two germline ends. The CDR3 has 13 residues. Germline CDR1 SGHDT, CDR2 YYEEEE. The chain links TRBV5-6 to TRBJ2-6; D uncertain. The source material was peripheral blood, sampled on day 0 of MenACWY control vaccination. The clonotype originates from an adult in good health. The CDR3 DNA is TGTGCCAGCAGCGATGGGGGGGCCAACGTCCTGACTTTC. Translating gives CASSDGGANVLTF.